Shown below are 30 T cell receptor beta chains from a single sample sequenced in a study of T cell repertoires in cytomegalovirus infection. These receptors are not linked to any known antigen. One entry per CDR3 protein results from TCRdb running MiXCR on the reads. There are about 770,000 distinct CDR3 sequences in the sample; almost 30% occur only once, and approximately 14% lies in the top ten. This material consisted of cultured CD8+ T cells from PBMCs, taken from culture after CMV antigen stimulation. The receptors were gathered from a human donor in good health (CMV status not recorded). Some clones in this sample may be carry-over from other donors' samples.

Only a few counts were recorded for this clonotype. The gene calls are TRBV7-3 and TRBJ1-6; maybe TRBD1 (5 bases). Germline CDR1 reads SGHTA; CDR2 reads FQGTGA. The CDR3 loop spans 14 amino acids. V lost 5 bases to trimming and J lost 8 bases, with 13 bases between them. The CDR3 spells CASSPGGLDSPLHF. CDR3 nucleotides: TGTGCCAGCAGCCCCGGGGGGTTAGATTCACCCCTCCACTTT.

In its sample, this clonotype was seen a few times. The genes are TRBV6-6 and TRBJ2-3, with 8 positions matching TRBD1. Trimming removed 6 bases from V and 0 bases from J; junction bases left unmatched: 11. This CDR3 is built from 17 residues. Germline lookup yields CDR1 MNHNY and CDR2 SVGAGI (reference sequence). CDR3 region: CASSSPWDRHSTDTQYF. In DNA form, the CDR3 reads TGTGCCAGCAGCTCTCCCTGGGACAGGCATAGCACAGATACGCAGTATTTT.

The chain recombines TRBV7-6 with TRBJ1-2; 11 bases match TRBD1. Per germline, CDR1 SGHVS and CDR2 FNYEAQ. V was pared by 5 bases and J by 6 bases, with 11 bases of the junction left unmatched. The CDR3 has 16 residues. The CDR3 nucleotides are TGTGCCAGCAGCCCAGACCCCGGGACAGGGGGGAATGGCTACACCTTC. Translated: CASSPDPGTGGNGYTF.

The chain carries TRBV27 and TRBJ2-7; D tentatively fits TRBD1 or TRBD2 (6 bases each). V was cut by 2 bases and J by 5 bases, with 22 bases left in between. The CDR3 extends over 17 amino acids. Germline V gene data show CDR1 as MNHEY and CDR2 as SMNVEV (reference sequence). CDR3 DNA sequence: TGTGCCAGCAGTTTACTCGGGGGCCCCTCGGGTATCAACGAGCAGTACTTC. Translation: CASSLLGGPSGINEQYF.

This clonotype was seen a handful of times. The CDR3 bases are TGTGCCAGCAGTTCTCCCCGGACAGAGATCTCCTACGAGCAGTACTTC. This gives the protein CASSSPRTEISYEQYF. This rearrangement joins TRBV6-5 to TRBJ2-7; D is perhaps TRBD1 (6 bases). The V end was cut by 4 bases, the J end by 0 bases, with 16 bases between. The CDR3 totals 16 residues. Germline CDR1 and CDR2: MNHEY and SVGAGI.

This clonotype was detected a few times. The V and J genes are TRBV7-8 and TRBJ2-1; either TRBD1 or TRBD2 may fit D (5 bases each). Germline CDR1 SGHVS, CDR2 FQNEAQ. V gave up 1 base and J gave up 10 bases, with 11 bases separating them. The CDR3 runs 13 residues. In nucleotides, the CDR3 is TGTGCCAGCAGCTTAGAGGGAAGGGACGAGCAGTTCTTC. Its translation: CASSLEGRDEQFF.

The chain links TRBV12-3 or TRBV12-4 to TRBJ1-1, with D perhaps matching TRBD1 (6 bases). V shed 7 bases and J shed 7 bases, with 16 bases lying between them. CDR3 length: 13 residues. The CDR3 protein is CASTIQGSFEAFF. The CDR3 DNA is TGTGCCAGCACCATTCAGGGGTCATTTGAAGCTTTCTTT.

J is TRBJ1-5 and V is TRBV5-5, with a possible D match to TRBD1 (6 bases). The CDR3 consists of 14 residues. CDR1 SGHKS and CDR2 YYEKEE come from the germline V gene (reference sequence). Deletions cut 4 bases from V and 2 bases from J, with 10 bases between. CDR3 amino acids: CASSHREGNQPQHF. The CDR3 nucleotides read TGTGCCAGCAGCCACAGGGAGGGCAATCAGCCCCAGCATTTT.

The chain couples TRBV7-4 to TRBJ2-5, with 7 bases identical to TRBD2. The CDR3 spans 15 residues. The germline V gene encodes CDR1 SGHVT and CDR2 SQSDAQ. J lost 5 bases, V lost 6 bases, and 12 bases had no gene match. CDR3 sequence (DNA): TGTGCCAGCAGGCCACTAGCGAGGGAGAGGGAGACCCAGTACTTC. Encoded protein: CASRPLARERETQYF.

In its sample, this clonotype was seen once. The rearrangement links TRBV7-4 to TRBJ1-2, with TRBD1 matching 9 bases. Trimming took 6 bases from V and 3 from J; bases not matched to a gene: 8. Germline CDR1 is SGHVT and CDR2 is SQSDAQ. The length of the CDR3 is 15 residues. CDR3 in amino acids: CASRSPGQGHYGYTF. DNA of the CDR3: TGTGCCAGCAGGTCACCGGGACAGGGTCACTATGGCTACACCTTC.

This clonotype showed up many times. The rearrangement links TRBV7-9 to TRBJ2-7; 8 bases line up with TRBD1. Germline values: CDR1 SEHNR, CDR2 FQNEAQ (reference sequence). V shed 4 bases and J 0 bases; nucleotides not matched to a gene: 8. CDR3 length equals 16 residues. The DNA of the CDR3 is TGTGCCAGCAGCTATGAAAGGACAGGGAACTCCTACGAGCAGTACGTC. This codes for CASSYERTGNSYEQYV.

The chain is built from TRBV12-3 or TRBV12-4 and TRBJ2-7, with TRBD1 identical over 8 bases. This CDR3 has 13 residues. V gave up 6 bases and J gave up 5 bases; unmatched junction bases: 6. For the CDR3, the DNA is TGTGCCAGCAGACCCCGACAGGGGCACGAGCAGTACTTC. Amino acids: CASRPRQGHEQYF.

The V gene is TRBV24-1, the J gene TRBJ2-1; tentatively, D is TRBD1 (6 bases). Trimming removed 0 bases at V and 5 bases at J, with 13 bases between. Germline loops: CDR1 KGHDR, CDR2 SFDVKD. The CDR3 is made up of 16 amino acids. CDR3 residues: CATSDLRYGQNNEQFF. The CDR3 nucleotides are TGTGCCACCAGTGATTTGCGATATGGACAGAACAATGAGCAGTTCTTC.

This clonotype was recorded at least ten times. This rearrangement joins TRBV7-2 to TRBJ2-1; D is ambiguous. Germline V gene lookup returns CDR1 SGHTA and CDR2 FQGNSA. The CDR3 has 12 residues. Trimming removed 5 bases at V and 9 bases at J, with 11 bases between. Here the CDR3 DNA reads TGTGCCAGCAGCCTAGACTCCGCTGAGCAGTTCTTC. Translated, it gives CASSLDSAEQFF.

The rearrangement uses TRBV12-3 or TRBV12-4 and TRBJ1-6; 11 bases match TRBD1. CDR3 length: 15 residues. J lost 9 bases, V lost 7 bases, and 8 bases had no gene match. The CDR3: CASNSIGTGGSPLHF. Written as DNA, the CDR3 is TGTGCCAGCAATTCCATAGGGACAGGGGGTTCACCCCTCCACTTT.

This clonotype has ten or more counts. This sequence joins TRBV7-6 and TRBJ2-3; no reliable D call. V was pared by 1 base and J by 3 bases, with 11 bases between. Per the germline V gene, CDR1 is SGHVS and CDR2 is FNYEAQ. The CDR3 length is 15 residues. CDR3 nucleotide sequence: TGTGCCAGCAGCTTAGGGGTAGATTCGACAGATACGCAGTATTTT. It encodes CASSLGVDSTDTQYF.

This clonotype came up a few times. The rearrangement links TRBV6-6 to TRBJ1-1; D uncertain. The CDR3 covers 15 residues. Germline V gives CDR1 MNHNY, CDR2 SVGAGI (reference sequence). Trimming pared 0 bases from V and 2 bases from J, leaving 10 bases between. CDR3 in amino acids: CASSYSRAGNTEAFF. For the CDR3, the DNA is TGTGCCAGCAGTTACTCGAGGGCGGGTAACACTGAAGCTTTCTTT.

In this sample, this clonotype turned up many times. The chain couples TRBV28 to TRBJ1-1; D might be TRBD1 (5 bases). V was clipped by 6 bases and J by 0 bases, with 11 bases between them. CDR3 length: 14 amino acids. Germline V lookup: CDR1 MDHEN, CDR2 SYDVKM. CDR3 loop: CASRQDPMNTEAFF. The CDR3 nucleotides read TGTGCCAGCAGACAGGACCCCATGAACACTGAAGCTTTCTTT.

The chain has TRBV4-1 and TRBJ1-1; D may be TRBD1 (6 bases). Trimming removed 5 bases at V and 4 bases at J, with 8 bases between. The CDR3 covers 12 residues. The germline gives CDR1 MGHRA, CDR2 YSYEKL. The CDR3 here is CASSKGVTEAFF. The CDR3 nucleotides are TGCGCCAGCAGCAAGGGGGTCACTGAAGCTTTCTTT.

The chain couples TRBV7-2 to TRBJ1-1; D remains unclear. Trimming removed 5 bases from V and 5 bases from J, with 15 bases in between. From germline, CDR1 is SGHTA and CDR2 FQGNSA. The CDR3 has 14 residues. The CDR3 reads CASSNRPGWTEAFF. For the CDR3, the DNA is TGTGCCAGCAGCAATAGGCCCGGGTGGACTGAAGCTTTCTTT.

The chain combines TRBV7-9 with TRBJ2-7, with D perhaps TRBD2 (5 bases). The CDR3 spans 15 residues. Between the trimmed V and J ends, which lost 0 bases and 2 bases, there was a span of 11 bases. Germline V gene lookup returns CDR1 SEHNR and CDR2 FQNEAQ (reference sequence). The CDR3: CASSLAVGAPYEQYF. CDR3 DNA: TGTGCCAGCAGCTTAGCGGTGGGAGCGCCCTACGAGCAGTACTTC.

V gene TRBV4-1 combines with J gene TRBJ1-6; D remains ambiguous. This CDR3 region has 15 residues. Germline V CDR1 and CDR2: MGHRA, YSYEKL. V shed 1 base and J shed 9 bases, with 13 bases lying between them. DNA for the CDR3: TGCGCCAGCAGCCAAGCTGGTTATGTCAGTTCACCCCTCCACTTT. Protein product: CASSQAGYVSSPLHF.

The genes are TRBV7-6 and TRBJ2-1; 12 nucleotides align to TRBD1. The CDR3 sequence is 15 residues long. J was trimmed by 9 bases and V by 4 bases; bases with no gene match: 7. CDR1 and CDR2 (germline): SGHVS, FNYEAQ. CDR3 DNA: TGTGCCAGCAGCTGGGACAGGGGGCGCGGGGGTGAGCAGTTCTTC. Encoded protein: CASSWDRGRGGEQFF.

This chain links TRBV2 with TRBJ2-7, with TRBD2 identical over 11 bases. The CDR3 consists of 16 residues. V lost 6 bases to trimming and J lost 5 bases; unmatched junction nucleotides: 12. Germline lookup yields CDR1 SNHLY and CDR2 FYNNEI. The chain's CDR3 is CASRAQLAGGLHEQYF. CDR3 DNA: TGTGCCAGCAGGGCTCAGTTAGCGGGGGGGCTGCACGAGCAGTACTTC.

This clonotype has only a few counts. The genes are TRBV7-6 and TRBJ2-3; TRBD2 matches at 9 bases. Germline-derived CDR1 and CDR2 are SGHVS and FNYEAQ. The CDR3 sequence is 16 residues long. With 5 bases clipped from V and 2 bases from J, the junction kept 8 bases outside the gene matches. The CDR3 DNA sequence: TGTGCCAGCAGCAAGACTAGCGGCAGCCTCACAGATACGCAGTATTTT. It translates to CASSKTSGSLTDTQYF.

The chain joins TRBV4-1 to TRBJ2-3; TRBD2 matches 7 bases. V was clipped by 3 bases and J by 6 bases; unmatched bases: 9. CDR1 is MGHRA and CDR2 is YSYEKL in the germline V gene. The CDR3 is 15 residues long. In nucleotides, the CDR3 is TGCGCCAGCAGCCACCAAGCGGGGACGTTGGATACGCAGTATTTT. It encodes CASSHQAGTLDTQYF.

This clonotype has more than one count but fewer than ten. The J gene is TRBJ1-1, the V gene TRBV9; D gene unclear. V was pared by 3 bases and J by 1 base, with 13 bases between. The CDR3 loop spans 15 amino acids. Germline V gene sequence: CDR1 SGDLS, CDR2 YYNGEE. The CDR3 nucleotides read TGTGCCAGCAGCGCCCGGGCCAGTTCGAACACTGAAGCTTTCTTT. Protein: CASSARASSNTEAFF.

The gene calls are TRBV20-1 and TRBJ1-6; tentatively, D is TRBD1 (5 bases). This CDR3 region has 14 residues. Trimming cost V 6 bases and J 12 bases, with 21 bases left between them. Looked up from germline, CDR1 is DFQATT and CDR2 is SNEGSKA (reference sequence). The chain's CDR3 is CSAQSPRDLEPLHF. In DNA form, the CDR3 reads TGCAGTGCCCAATCCCCCCGGGACTTGGAACCCCTCCACTTT.

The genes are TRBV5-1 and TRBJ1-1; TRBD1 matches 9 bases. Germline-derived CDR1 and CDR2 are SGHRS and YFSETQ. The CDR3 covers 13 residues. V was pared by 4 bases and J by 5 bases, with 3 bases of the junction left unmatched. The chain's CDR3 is CASSGDRETEAFF. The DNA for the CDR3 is TGCGCCAGCAGCGGGGACAGGGAGACTGAAGCTTTCTTT. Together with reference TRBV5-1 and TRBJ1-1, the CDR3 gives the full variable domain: KAGVTQTPRYLIKTRGQQVTLSCSPISGHRSVSWYQQTPGQGLQFLFEYFSETQRNKGNFPGRFSGRQFSNSRSEMNVSTLELGDSALYLCASSGDRETEAFFGQGTRLTVV.

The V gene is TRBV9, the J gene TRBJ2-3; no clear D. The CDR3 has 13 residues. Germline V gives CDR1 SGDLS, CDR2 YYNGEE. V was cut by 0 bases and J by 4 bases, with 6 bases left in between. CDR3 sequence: CASSVDLSDTQYF. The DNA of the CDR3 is TGTGCCAGCAGCGTAGATTTATCAGATACGCAGTATTTT.